The 14 T cell receptor beta chains listed next were all sequenced from one sample in a study of blood T cell repertoires in COVID-19. TCRdb's copy holds only in-frame clones and misses some; the assay was immunoSEQ multiplex PCR. The sample yields about 350,000 clones, more than 85% seen once. The material sequenced was PBMCs or T cells enriched from blood (not recorded which). The source of these receptors is a woman in her thirties who had recovered from COVID-19.

The chain carries TRBV7-2 and TRBJ1-4, with D perhaps TRBD1 (6 bases). The CDR3 has 17 amino acids. Trimming removed 5 bases at V and 8 bases at J, with 24 bases between. The germline V gene has CDR1 SGHTA and CDR2 FQGNSA. CDR3 amino acids: CASSPRGWSAQGEKLFF. In DNA, the CDR3 is TGTGCCAGCAGCCCAAGGGGCTGGTCCGCCCAGGGGGAAAAACTGTTTTTT.

The chain combines TRBV19 with TRBJ1-2; possibly TRBD1 for D (6 bases). Per the germline V gene, CDR1 is LNHDA and CDR2 is SQIVND (reference sequence). The CDR3 consists of 14 residues. V gave up 9 bases and J gave up 3 bases, with 17 bases separating them. Here the CDR3 DNA reads TGTGCCAGCTGGGGGAGACAGGCCCACTATGGCTACACCTTC. Translated, it gives CASWGRQAHYGYTF.

The genes are TRBV14 and TRBJ1-4; D gene unclear. V gave up 1 base and J gave up 0 bases, with 9 bases separating them. This CDR3 is 16 amino acids long. Germline V gene data show CDR1 as SGHDN and CDR2 as FVKESK. CDR3 amino acids: CASSQAILATNEKLFF. CDR3 nucleotide sequence: TGTGCCAGCAGCCAAGCTATCCTAGCAACTAATGAAAAACTGTTTTTT.

This chain links TRBV30 with TRBJ2-2; tentatively, D is TRBD1 (5 bases). The CDR3 is made up of 13 amino acids. Deletions cut 2 bases from V and 4 bases from J, with 8 bases between. CDR1 and CDR2 (germline): GTSNPN, SVGIG (reference sequence). The CDR3: CAWSLTGTGELFF. The CDR3 nucleotides are TGTGCCTGGAGTCTTACAGGCACCGGGGAGCTGTTTTTT.

This chain uses TRBV7-9 with TRBJ2-3, with TRBD1 as a possible D gene (6 bases). Germline CDR1 is SEHNR and CDR2 is FQNEAQ (reference sequence). The V end was cut by 5 bases, the J end by 9 bases, with 12 bases between. The CDR3 consists of 12 residues. CDR3 amino acids: CASSPTGYTQYF. The CDR3 DNA sequence: TGTGCCAGCAGCCCTACAGGGTACACGCAGTATTTT.

V and J are TRBV6-1 and TRBJ1-5; 7 bases map to TRBD1. From germline, CDR1 is MNHNS and CDR2 SASEGT. Trimming at V came to 2 bases and at J to 5 bases, leaving 3 bases not matched to a gene. The CDR3 has 14 residues. CDR3 nucleotides: TGTGCCAGCAGTGAACGCACAGGGGATCAGCCCCAGCATTTT. The encoded protein is CASSERTGDQPQHF.

The genes are TRBV7-9 and TRBJ1-1, with D perhaps TRBD1 (6 bases). Per the germline V gene, CDR1 is SEHNR and CDR2 is FQNEAQ (reference sequence). The V end was cut by 5 bases, the J end by 0 bases, with 13 bases between. The length of the CDR3 is 15 residues. CDR3 amino acids: CASSREQGMNTEAFF. The CDR3 bases are TGTGCCAGCAGCCGCGAGCAGGGGATGAACACTGAAGCTTTCTTT.

The chain employs TRBV4-3 and TRBJ2-3, with 15 positions matching TRBD2. CDR1 is LGHNA and CDR2 is YSLEER in the germline V gene. The V and J ends lost 0 bases and 5 bases, in that order; junction bases with no gene match: 9. The CDR3 covers 19 residues. The DNA of the CDR3 is TGCGCCAGCAGCCAAGAGCCCCCTGGACTAGCGGGGGGGAGAGATACGCAGTATTTT. Its protein product is CASSQEPPGLAGGRDTQYF.

The gene calls are TRBV9 and TRBJ2-7; tentatively, D is TRBD2 (5 bases). Germline V gene sequence: CDR1 SGDLS, CDR2 YYNGEE. The V end was cut by 7 bases, the J end by 2 bases, with 16 bases between. This CDR3 region has 14 residues. The CDR3 here is CASGSLAEAYEQYF. CDR3 DNA: TGTGCCAGCGGTTCCCTAGCAGAGGCCTACGAGCAGTACTTC.

The rearrangement links TRBV28 to TRBJ1-1; maybe TRBD1 (6 bases). CDR1 is MDHEN and CDR2 is SYDVKM in the germline V gene. Trimming removed 6 bases at V and 2 bases at J, with 13 bases between. The CDR3 loop spans 14 amino acids. The DNA of the CDR3 is TGTGCCAGCAGACGAGCGGACAGCAACACTGAAGCTTTCTTT. Translating gives CASRRADSNTEAFF.

The chain employs TRBV2 and TRBJ1-3, with a tentative D call TRBD1 (6 bases). The CDR3 loop spans 15 amino acids. V was trimmed by 2 bases and J by 5 bases, leaving 13 bases between them. Germline V gene data show CDR1 as SNHLY and CDR2 as FYNNEI. The CDR3 is CASSETGRGRNTIYF. As DNA, the CDR3 is TGTGCCAGCAGTGAAACGGGCAGGGGACGAAACACCATATATTTT.

The chain has TRBV25-1 and TRBJ2-7; 7 bases align to TRBD1. With V trimmed by 8 bases and J by 3 bases, 4 bases remained unmatched. The CDR3 has 12 amino acids. The germline gives CDR1 MGHDK, CDR2 SYGVNS. This CDR3 reads CASEDRVYEQYF. CDR3 nucleotide sequence: TGTGCCAGCGAAGACAGGGTCTACGAGCAGTACTTC.

This chain uses TRBV18 with TRBJ1-5, with 7 nucleotides matching TRBD1. V dropped 2 bases and J dropped 0; count of bases not matched to a gene: 7. The CDR3 has 17 residues. CDR1 and CDR2 from the germline V gene are KGHSH and LQKENI. The CDR3 loop reads CASSPNRAGGSNQPQHF. CDR3 bases: TGTGCCAGCTCACCAAACAGGGCAGGGGGTAGCAATCAGCCCCAGCATTTT.

This chain uses TRBV29-1 with TRBJ1-2; possible D gene TRBD1, 5 bases. V was trimmed by 4 bases and J by 1 base, leaving 10 bases between them. CDR3 length equals 13 residues. Germline CDR1 SQVTM, CDR2 ANQGSEA. This CDR3 reads CSVAGGFNYGYTF. In DNA form, the CDR3 reads TGCAGCGTTGCCGGGGGTTTTAACTATGGCTACACCTTC.